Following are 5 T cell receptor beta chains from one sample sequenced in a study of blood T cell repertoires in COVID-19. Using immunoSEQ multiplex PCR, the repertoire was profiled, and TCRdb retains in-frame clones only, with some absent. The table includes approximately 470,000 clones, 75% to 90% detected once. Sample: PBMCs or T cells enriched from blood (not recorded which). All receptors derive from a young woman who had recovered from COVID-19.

CDR3 sequence (DNA): TGTGCCACCAGGGCCAGGGCGGGGTCCGAGCAGTACTTC. This gives the protein CATRARAGSEQYF. The chain combines TRBV19 with TRBJ2-7; TRBD2 is a possible D gene (6 bases). Per the germline V gene, CDR1 is LNHDA and CDR2 is SQIVND (reference sequence). CDR3 length: 13 amino acids. Trimming stripped 10 bases from V and 6 bases from J, with 19 bases between.

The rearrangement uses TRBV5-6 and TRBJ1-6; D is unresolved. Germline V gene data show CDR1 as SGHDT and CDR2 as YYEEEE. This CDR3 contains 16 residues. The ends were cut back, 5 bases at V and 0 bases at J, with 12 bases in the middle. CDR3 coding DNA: TGTGCCAGCAGAAGTAGTAGGAGCTCCTATAATTCACCCCTCCACTTT. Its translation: CASRSSRSSYNSPLHF.

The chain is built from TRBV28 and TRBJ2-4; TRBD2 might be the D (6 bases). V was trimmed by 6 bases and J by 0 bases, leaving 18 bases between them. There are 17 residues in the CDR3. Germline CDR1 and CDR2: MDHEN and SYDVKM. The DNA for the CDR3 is TGTGCCAGCAGCCCCACCTCTGGCGGGGTAGCCAAAAACATTCAGTACTTC. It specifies CASSPTSGGVAKNIQYF.

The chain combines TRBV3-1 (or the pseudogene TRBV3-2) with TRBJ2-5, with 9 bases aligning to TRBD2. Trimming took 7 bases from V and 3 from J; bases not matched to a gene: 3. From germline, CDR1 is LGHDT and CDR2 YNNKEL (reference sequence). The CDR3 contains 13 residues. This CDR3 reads CASKQRGEETQYF. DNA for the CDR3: TGTGCCAGCAAGCAGCGGGGGGAAGAGACCCAGTACTTC.

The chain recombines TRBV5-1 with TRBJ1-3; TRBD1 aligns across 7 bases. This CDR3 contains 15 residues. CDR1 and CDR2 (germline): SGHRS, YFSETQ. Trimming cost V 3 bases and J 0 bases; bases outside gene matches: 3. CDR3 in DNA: TGCGCCAGCAGCTGGGGGACAGCCTCTGGAAACACCATATATTTT. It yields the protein CASSWGTASGNTIYF.